This passage covers 15 T cell receptor beta chains from one sample sequenced in a study of blood T cell repertoires in COVID-19. Repertoires were generated with immunoSEQ multiplex PCR, while TCRdb's copy carries only in-frame clones and drops some. Of roughly 25,000 clones in the sample, about 84% were seen once. The sample consisted of peripheral blood. All receptors derive from a human donor with active COVID-19. The donor label of this sample is uncertain.

The genes are TRBV6-5 and TRBJ1-4; 7 nucleotides line up with TRBD1. The trim removed 0 bases at V and 11 bases at J, leaving 12 bases unmatched. The germline CDR1 and CDR2 sequences are MNHEY and SVGAGI. The CDR3 spans 16 residues. The CDR3 loop is CASSYSASGTAIKLFF. The CDR3, as DNA: TGTGCCAGCAGTTACTCGGCATCGGGGACAGCGATTAAACTGTTTTTT.

V gene TRBV19 combines with J gene TRBJ2-1; possible D gene TRBD1, 5 bases. CDR3 length: 13 amino acids. The germline CDR1 and CDR2 sequences are LNHDA and SQIVND (reference sequence). V was trimmed by 3 bases and J by 4 bases, leaving 7 bases between them. The CDR3 sequence: CASSIKGYNEQFF. The CDR3 DNA reads TGTGCCAGTAGTATTAAGGGGTACAATGAGCAGTTCTTC.

The chain combines TRBV19 with TRBJ2-3, with a tentative D call TRBD1 (6 bases). The CDR3 length is 15 residues. Germline V gives CDR1 LNHDA, CDR2 SQIVND (reference sequence). V lost 3 bases, J lost 1 base, and 11 bases lay in between. CDR3 coding DNA: TGTGCCAGTAGTATCCCAGGGGCGGGCACAGATACGCAGTATTTT. This codes for CASSIPGAGTDTQYF. Based on the CDR3 plus reference TRBV19 and TRBJ2-3, the full variable domain is DGGITQSPKYLFRKEGQNVTLSCEQNLNHDAMYWYRQDPGQGLRLIYYSQIVNDFQKGDIAEGYSVSREKKESFPLTVTSAQKNPTAFYLCASSIPGAGTDTQYFGPGTRLTVL.

CDR3 protein: CASSVGLAARETQYF. CDR3 DNA sequence: TGTGCCAGCAGCGTAGGACTAGCGGCCAGAGAGACCCAGTACTTC. The J gene is TRBJ2-5, the V gene TRBV9; TRBD2 aligns across 9 bases. Germline V lookup: CDR1 SGDLS, CDR2 YYNGEE. The CDR3 extends over 15 amino acids. The trim removed 0 bases at V and 4 bases at J, leaving 4 bases unmatched.

This chain uses TRBV13 with TRBJ2-5; 8 positions agree with TRBD2. Germline V gene lookup returns CDR1 PRHDT and CDR2 FYEKMQ (reference sequence). This CDR3 is built from 16 residues. Trimming removed 5 bases from V and 0 bases from J; junction bases left unmatched: 8. CDR3 sequence (DNA): TGTGCCAGCAGCCTTCGGGAGGGGCCCGACCAAGAGACCCAGTACTTC. Amino acid sequence: CASSLREGPDQETQYF.

The J gene is TRBJ1-6, the V gene TRBV12-5; weak D call: TRBD1 (6 bases). Trimming cost V 1 base and J 8 bases, with 12 bases left between them. There are 15 residues in the CDR3. Germline assignment: CDR1 LGHNT and CDR2 FRNRAP. The CDR3 DNA reads as TGTGCTAGTGGTTTGGACAGGGTTTCGGATTCACCCCTCCACTTT. Amino acids: CASGLDRVSDSPLHF.

This chain connects TRBV11-3 to TRBJ1-3; D remains ambiguous. V was cut by 0 bases and J by 1 base, with 7 bases left in between. This CDR3 is 15 amino acids long. In germline, CDR1 is SGHNT, CDR2 YENEEA. The CDR3 region is CASSLERVSGNTIYF. DNA for the CDR3: TGTGCCAGCAGCTTAGAGAGGGTGTCTGGAAACACCATATATTTT.

The chain recombines TRBV25-1 with TRBJ1-4; D may be TRBD1 (6 bases). From germline, CDR1 is MGHDK and CDR2 SYGVNS. This CDR3 spans 14 amino acids. V dropped 4 bases and J dropped 8 bases, with 14 bases sitting between them. The CDR3 spells CASSVQGWDEKLFF. The CDR3 nucleotides are TGTGCCAGCAGTGTCCAGGGGTGGGACGAAAAACTGTTTTTT.

V and J are TRBV10-2 and TRBJ1-1; 7 bases match TRBD1. Trimming took 10 bases from V and 1 from J; bases not matched to a gene: 6. The CDR3 loop spans 13 amino acids. From germline, CDR1 is WSHSY and CDR2 SAAADI. The CDR3 reads CAIRQGTNTEAFF. The DNA of the CDR3 is TGCGCCATCCGACAGGGAACGAACACTGAAGCTTTCTTT.

This rearrangement joins TRBV18 to TRBJ1-2, with 10 bases aligning to TRBD1. In germline, CDR1 is KGHSH, CDR2 LQKENI. V shed 4 bases, J shed 3 bases, and the junction held 5 bases outside the gene matches. The CDR3 covers 15 residues. CDR3: CASSQRQGADYGYTF. For the CDR3, the DNA is TGTGCCAGCTCACAGAGACAGGGGGCCGACTATGGCTACACCTTC.

A few counts support this clone. The chain carries TRBV12-3 or TRBV12-4 and TRBJ2-7, with a weak D call TRBD2 (5 bases). Deletions cut 3 bases from V and 3 bases from J, with 6 bases between. This CDR3 has 12 amino acids. DNA for the CDR3: TGTGCCAGCAGTTTCGAGGGCTACGAGCAGTACTTC. As protein: CASSFEGYEQYF.

This chain connects TRBV5-5 to TRBJ1-2; 7 nucleotides align to TRBD1. Germline V gives CDR1 SGHKS, CDR2 YYEKEE (reference sequence). CDR3 size: 16 residues. The V gene end was trimmed by 2 bases and the J gene end by 4 bases; junction bases not matched to a gene: 11. CDR3 nucleotide sequence: TGTGCCAGCAGCTTACGACAGGGTAAGGTGGGCTATGGCTACACCTTC. Protein: CASSLRQGKVGYGYTF.

This rearrangement joins TRBV19 to TRBJ2-7; the match to TRBD2 covers 13 bases. The CDR3 extends over 15 amino acids. Per the germline V gene, CDR1 is LNHDA and CDR2 is SQIVND (reference sequence). V shed 1 base, J shed 6 bases, and the junction held 3 bases outside the gene matches. This chain's CDR3 is CASSIVGLAGAEQYF. The CDR3 DNA is TGTGCCAGTAGTATAGTAGGACTAGCGGGGGCCGAGCAGTACTTC.

This chain links TRBV7-2 with TRBJ1-6; weak D call: TRBD1 (6 bases). V was cut by 5 bases and J by 7 bases, with 12 bases left in between. The CDR3 has 14 amino acids. The germline V gene has CDR1 SGHTA and CDR2 FQGNSA. The CDR3 DNA is TGTGCCAGCAGCGGAGGACAGTTAAATTCACCCCTCCACTTT. It specifies CASSGGQLNSPLHF.

The chain couples TRBV7-8 to TRBJ2-2, with D possibly being TRBD2 (6 bases). Trimming removed 2 bases from V and 4 bases from J, with 11 bases in between. This CDR3 has 15 amino acids. CDR1 is SGHVS, CDR2 FQNEAQ, per germline. CDR3 region: CASSLRREFTGELFF. In DNA form, the CDR3 reads TGTGCCAGCAGCTTACGGCGGGAATTCACCGGGGAGCTGTTTTTT. The whole variable domain, filled in from reference TRBV7-8 and TRBJ2-2, reads GAGVSQSPRYKVAKRGQDVALRCDPISGHVSLFWYQQALGQGPEFLTYFQNEAQLDKSGLPSDRFFAERPEGSVSTLKIQRTQQEDSAVYLCASSLRREFTGELFFGEGSRLTVL.